Presented here are 20 T cell receptor beta chains from one specimen sequenced in a study of T cell responses to AZD1222 COVID-19 vaccine. Profiling relied on immunoSEQ multiplex PCR, and the TCRdb table lists in-frame clones only, not all of them. The sample lists some 81,000 clones; around 84% were seen once. The sample was peripheral blood, taken 28 days after the second AZD1222 dose. These receptors were obtained from an adult who received the AZD1222 COVID-19 vaccine.

CDR3 loop: CASSSAGQGYEQYF. The CDR3 DNA follows: TGTGCCAGCAGCTCAGCGGGACAGGGTTACGAGCAGTACTTC. The V call is TRBV5-6, the J call TRBJ2-7; the match to TRBD1 covers 9 bases. Germline V CDR1 and CDR2: SGHDT, YYEEEE. The CDR3 is made up of 14 amino acids. Losses at the gene ends were 3 bases for V and 4 bases for J; bases not matched to a gene: 5. Full variable domain (rest looked up from reference TRBV5-6 and TRBJ2-7): DAGVTQSPTHLIKTRGQQVTLRCSPKSGHDTVSWYQQALGQGPQFIFQYYEEEERQRGNFPDRFSGHQFPNYSSELNVNALLLGDSALYLCASSSAGQGYEQYFGPGTRLTVT.

The chain combines TRBV12-3 or TRBV12-4 with TRBJ1-2; D gene uncertain. V lost 3 bases and J 8 bases, leaving 13 bases between the germline ends. The CDR3 runs to 13 residues. The CDR3 DNA follows: TGTGCCAGCAGTTTTGCGGGTTCCCGGGGCTACACCTTC. Its translation: CASSFAGSRGYTF.

This clone has a handful of counts. The chain recombines TRBV29-1 with TRBJ2-3; no reliable D call. The CDR3 is 13 amino acids. Germline V gene sequence: CDR1 SQVTM, CDR2 ANQGSEA. V was clipped by 7 bases and J by 1 base, with 12 bases between them. The CDR3 nucleotides are TGCAGCGCCCCGGGTTCTGGCACAGATACGCAGTATTTT. This gives the protein CSAPGSGTDTQYF.

This chain connects TRBV5-1 to TRBJ1-5; 7 bases fit TRBD1. The junction had 3 bases not matched to a gene; V was cut back by 0 bases and J by 6 bases. Germline loops: CDR1 SGHRS, CDR2 YFSETQ. The CDR3 contains 14 residues. The CDR3 reads CASSLDPGGQPQHF. CDR3 in DNA: TGCGCCAGCAGCTTGGATCCAGGGGGTCAGCCCCAGCATTTT.

The chain combines TRBV2 with TRBJ1-4, with D possibly matching TRBD1 (5 bases). Germline V gene lookup returns CDR1 SNHLY and CDR2 FYNNEI. V dropped 7 bases and J dropped 8 bases, with 17 bases sitting between them. The CDR3 contains 14 residues. CDR3 nucleotides: TGTGCCAGCAAAGTCGGGACCGTGTTCGAAAAACTGTTTTTT. Its protein product is CASKVGTVFEKLFF.

The chain employs TRBV5-1 and TRBJ1-3; D unclear. Germline loops: CDR1 SGHRS, CDR2 YFSETQ. Trimming took 0 bases from V and 2 from J, leaving 9 bases between them. CDR3 size: 15 residues. The CDR3 here is CASSLGGSAGNTIYF. The CDR3 DNA is TGCGCCAGCAGCTTGGGGGGTTCGGCTGGAAACACCATATATTTT.

The table lists this clone with a count of one. The chain links TRBV28 to TRBJ2-7, with 7 bases lining up with TRBD1. The CDR3 runs 13 residues. Germline values: CDR1 MDHEN, CDR2 SYDVKM. The V and J ends lost 5 bases and 5 bases, in that order; junction bases with no gene match: 6. Written as DNA, the CDR3 is TGTGCCAGCAGTCCCCAGGGGGTCGACGAGCAGTACTTC. Protein sequence: CASSPQGVDEQYF.

This clone appeared once. The chain employs TRBV19 and TRBJ2-5; 8 bases map to TRBD1. V trimming: 6 bases; J trimming: 1 base; junction bases outside the gene matches: 1. Germline V gene lookup returns CDR1 LNHDA and CDR2 SQIVND (reference sequence). The CDR3 spans 13 residues. DNA of the CDR3: TGTGCCAGTAGGGACAGGGTCCAAGAGACCCAGTACTTC. Residues: CASRDRVQETQYF.

The J gene is TRBJ1-4, the V gene TRBV28; D gene ambiguous. Trimming removed 7 bases from V and 5 bases from J, with 8 bases in between. Germline CDR1 MDHEN, CDR2 SYDVKM. This CDR3 contains 12 residues. Here the CDR3 DNA reads TGTGCCAGCACGTACGGGAATGAAAAACTGTTTTTT. Amino acids: CASTYGNEKLFF.

The chain carries TRBV7-6 and TRBJ2-3; 9 nucleotides align to TRBD2. Germline lookup yields CDR1 SGHVS and CDR2 FNYEAQ. This CDR3 comprises 15 residues. Trimming cost V 2 bases and J 3 bases; bases outside gene matches: 3. CDR3 region: CASSLRLADTDTQYF. CDR3 bases: TGTGCCAGCAGCTTAAGACTAGCGGATACAGATACGCAGTATTTT.

The rearrangement joins TRBV28 to TRBJ2-1, with D unclear. Germline V gene lookup returns CDR1 MDHEN and CDR2 SYDVKM. The germline V and J ends were trimmed by 5 bases and 10 bases, with 15 bases remaining between them. This CDR3 is 13 amino acids long. This chain's CDR3 is CASSVTQPREQFF. The CDR3 DNA reads TGTGCCAGCAGTGTTACCCAGCCAAGGGAGCAGTTCTTC.

The V and J genes are TRBV28 and TRBJ2-3; TRBD2 matches 8 bases. CDR1 and CDR2 from the germline V gene are MDHEN and SYDVKM. This CDR3 comprises 17 residues. The ends lost 5 bases at V and 3 bases at J; junction bases unmatched: 13. The CDR3 sequence is CASSPLRGAPGTDTQYF. CDR3 bases: TGTGCCAGCAGTCCCTTGCGGGGGGCCCCGGGGACAGATACGCAGTATTTT. Based on the CDR3 plus reference TRBV28 and TRBJ2-3, the full variable domain is DVKVTQSSRYLVKRTGEKVFLECVQDMDHENMFWYRQDPGLGLRLIYFSYDVKMKEKGDIPEGYSVSREKKERFSLILESASTNQTSMYLCASSPLRGAPGTDTQYFGPGTRLTVL.

This chain connects TRBV3-1 (or the pseudogene TRBV3-2) to TRBJ2-3, with 11 bases identical to TRBD2. Germline-derived CDR1 and CDR2 are LGHDT and YNNKEL (reference sequence). Trimming at V came to 0 bases and at J to 0 bases, leaving 11 bases not matched to a gene. The CDR3 totals 20 residues. CDR3 coding DNA: TGTGCCAGCAGCCAAGATCGACCTAGCGGGGGGCCCTCTAGCACAGATACGCAGTATTTT. Protein sequence: CASSQDRPSGGPSSTDTQYF.

The J gene is TRBJ2-7, the V gene TRBV18, with a weak D call TRBD2 (6 bases). CDR1 and CDR2 from the germline V gene are KGHSH and LQKENI. V was clipped by 3 bases and J by 5 bases, with 14 bases between them. This CDR3 has 14 residues. The CDR3 region is CASSPSGAPHEQYF. CDR3 nucleotide sequence: TGTGCCAGCTCACCTAGCGGAGCCCCCCACGAGCAGTACTTC. The whole variable domain, filled in from reference TRBV18 and TRBJ2-7, reads NAGVMQNPRHLVRRRGQEARLRCSPMKGHSHVYWYRQLPEEGLKFMVYLQKENIIDESGMPKERFSAEFPKEGPSILRIQQVVRGDSAAYFCASSPSGAPHEQYFGPGTRLTVT.

This clone was recorded once. V and J are TRBV5-6 and TRBJ1-5; D gene uncertain. Looked up from germline, CDR1 is SGHDT and CDR2 is YYEEEE. Trimming shortened V by 1 base and J by 0 bases, and 8 bases separated the two germline ends. CDR3 length: 15 amino acids. In DNA, the CDR3 is TGTGCCAGCAGCTTGCTCGGTTATAGCAATCAGCCCCAGCATTTT. This codes for CASSLLGYSNQPQHF.

This chain links TRBV7-6 with TRBJ2-7; D gene uncertain. V lost 5 bases and J 6 bases, leaving 20 bases between the germline ends. This CDR3 is built from 15 residues. Germline V CDR1 and CDR2: SGHVS, FNYEAQ. CDR3 nucleotides: TGTGCCAGCAGCCCCCCGGTTTTGGGTCCGGCCGAGCAGTACTTC. Protein product: CASSPPVLGPAEQYF.

This chain uses TRBV5-1 with TRBJ2-7, with a weak D call TRBD1 (5 bases). Germline values: CDR1 SGHRS, CDR2 YFSETQ. The CDR3 sequence is 13 residues long. Trimming cost V 6 bases and J 4 bases, with 14 bases left between them. The CDR3 DNA sequence: TGCGCCAGCACCGTCCAGGGTTCTTACGAGCAGTACTTC. This codes for CASTVQGSYEQYF.

The chain carries TRBV5-1 and TRBJ2-7; 9 bases align to TRBD1. The germline gives CDR1 SGHRS, CDR2 YFSETQ. This CDR3 contains 15 residues. The ends lost 4 bases at V and 5 bases at J; junction bases unmatched: 10. The CDR3 spells CASSPGTGSVHEQYF. CDR3 coding DNA: TGCGCCAGCAGCCCCGGGACAGGGAGCGTCCACGAGCAGTACTTC.

V and J are TRBV19 and TRBJ2-3; TRBD1 agrees at 10 bases. CDR3 length: 15 residues. V was pared by 10 bases and J by 6 bases, with 13 bases of the junction left unmatched. Germline V gene data show CDR1 as LNHDA and CDR2 as SQIVND (reference sequence). The DNA for the CDR3 is TGTGCCACGACCCGACAGGGGGCCTACCTGGATACGCAGTATTTT. Its translation is CATTRQGAYLDTQYF.

The rearrangement joins TRBV5-1 to TRBJ2-7; TRBD1 matches 7 bases. Germline CDR1 SGHRS, CDR2 YFSETQ. Germline trimming cut 0 bases from V and 5 bases from J; bases unmatched to any gene: 5. CDR3 length: 14 amino acids. The CDR3 nucleotides read TGCGCCAGCAGCTTGGGACAGGGTGGGGACGAGCAGTACTTC. It codes for CASSLGQGGDEQYF.